Following are 14 T cell receptor beta chains from one sample sequenced in a study of T cells after yellow fever vaccination. TCRdb re-analysed the 5' RACE reads in MiXCR, keeping a single row per CDR3 protein. The sample has more than 300,000 distinct CDR3 sequences, about 10% seen once. Sequencing used CD4+ T cells sorted from PBMCs, obtained 45 days after the yellow fever booster vaccination. Receptors were obtained from a man aged 18 to 29 who received the YFV17D yellow fever vaccine.

This clonotype was seen a few times. V gene TRBV4-3 combines with J gene TRBJ2-3; tentatively, D is TRBD2 (6 bases). Per germline, CDR1 LGHNA and CDR2 YSLEER. This CDR3 has 12 amino acids. With 0 bases removed from V and 10 bases from J, the gap between germline ends came to 8 bases. The CDR3 here is CASSQEGGAQYF. The CDR3 DNA is TGCGCCAGCAGCCAAGAGGGAGGTGCGCAGTATTTT.

This chain links TRBV5-1 with TRBJ2-7; TRBD1 agrees at 7 bases. Germline V gene lookup returns CDR1 SGHRS and CDR2 YFSETQ. The CDR3 is made up of 13 amino acids. V was clipped by 4 bases and J by 3 bases; unmatched bases: 4. CDR3 bases: TGCGCCAGCAGCCAAGGGACAGTCTACGAGCAGTACTTC. As protein: CASSQGTVYEQYF.

This chain links TRBV7-2 with TRBJ1-2; D uncertain. Germline loops: CDR1 SGHTA, CDR2 FQGNSA. V lost 0 bases and J 5 bases, leaving 10 bases between the germline ends. The CDR3 has 14 amino acids. Here the CDR3 DNA reads TGTGCCAGCAGCTTAGCGCCCACGAAGTATGGCTACACCTTC. Residues: CASSLAPTKYGYTF.

This clonotype was seen repeatedly, ten times or more. The chain recombines TRBV7-8 with TRBJ2-4; 10 nucleotides align to TRBD2. Germline assignment: CDR1 SGHVS and CDR2 FQNEAQ. The V segment lost 0 bases and the J segment 8 bases; nucleotides outside the gene matches: 10. The CDR3 is 17 residues long. The CDR3 DNA sequence: TGTGCCAGCAGCTTAGCACTAGCGGGGACGCGCGACTACATTCAGTACTTC. Translating it yields CASSLALAGTRDYIQYF.

The chain links TRBV29-1 to TRBJ1-1; tentative D call: TRBD1 (6 bases). V lost 7 bases and J 2 bases, leaving 14 bases between the germline ends. The CDR3 sequence is 13 residues long. The V gene's germline CDR1 is SQVTM and CDR2 ANQGSEA. The CDR3 sequence is CSAEGVQNTEAFF. CDR3 sequence (DNA): TGCAGCGCCGAGGGGGTACAAAACACTGAAGCTTTCTTT.

The chain uses TRBV5-1 and TRBJ2-3; D is ambiguous. V was trimmed by 0 bases and J by 3 bases, leaving 8 bases between them. The V gene's germline CDR1 is SGHRS and CDR2 YFSETQ. The CDR3 is 14 residues long. The CDR3 bases are TGCGCCAGCAGCTTGGGCCAAAGGACAGATACGCAGTATTTT. It encodes CASSLGQRTDTQYF.

This clonotype was recorded at least ten times. The J gene is TRBJ2-2, the V gene TRBV6-5; D ambiguous. Trimming took off 1 base at V and 3 bases at J, with 6 bases between the two ends. Germline CDR1 MNHEY, CDR2 SVGAGI. The CDR3 covers 14 residues. The CDR3, as DNA: TGTGCCAGCAGTTACTACTCGGACACCGGGGAGCTGTTTTTT. Amino acids: CASSYYSDTGELFF.

The chain recombines TRBV7-2 with TRBJ2-7; D is possibly TRBD1 (5 bases). The CDR3 runs to 14 residues. Looked up from germline, CDR1 is SGHTA and CDR2 is FQGNSA. V lost 4 bases and J lost 1, with 11 bases in between. In DNA, the CDR3 is TGTGCCAGCAGCTCACAGGCCTGGTCCTACGAGCAGTACGTC. This gives the protein CASSSQAWSYEQYV.

This clonotype appeared a few times. This chain uses TRBV29-1 with TRBJ1-1; 10 nucleotides align to TRBD1. V shed 7 bases, J shed 3 bases, and the junction held 5 bases outside the gene matches. This CDR3 is 13 amino acids long. Germline V lookup: CDR1 SQVTM, CDR2 ANQGSEA. The CDR3 is CSAEGQGYTEAFF. The CDR3 DNA reads TGCAGCGCCGAGGGACAGGGGTACACTGAAGCTTTCTTT.

Details on this clonotype: A single base separates this from a much larger clone, so it may be a read error. Since the CDR3 does not end with the conserved phenylalanine or tryptophan, this likely comes from a read error. J is TRBJ2-5 and V is TRBV25-1; D is undetermined. Trimming removed 6 bases from V and 2 bases from J, with 7 bases in between. This CDR3 spans 12 amino acids. From germline, CDR1 is MGHDK and CDR2 SYGVNS. The CDR3 sequence: CASSDRQETQYL. As DNA, the CDR3 is TGTGCCAGCAGCGACCGTCAAGAGACCCAGTACTTA.

The rearrangement links TRBV12-3 or TRBV12-4 to TRBJ2-1; no reliable D call. This CDR3 region has 13 residues. Trimming pared 0 bases from V and 7 bases from J, leaving 7 bases between. In nucleotides, the CDR3 is TGTGCCAGCAGTTTAGCGCAGTTGAATGAGCAGTTCTTC. Amino acids: CASSLAQLNEQFF.

This clonotype was recorded a few times. CDR3: CASSIRLASTDTQYF. The CDR3 region has the DNA TGTGCCAGTAGTATTCGACTAGCCAGCACAGATACGCAGTATTTT. The J gene is TRBJ2-3, the V gene TRBV19; 7 bases are shared with TRBD2. Germline trimming cut 3 bases from V and 0 bases from J; bases unmatched to any gene: 3. The CDR3 length is 15 residues. Germline V CDR1 and CDR2: LNHDA, SQIVND (reference sequence). Full variable domain (outside the CDR3, taken from reference TRBV19 and TRBJ2-3): DGGITQSPKYLFRKEGQNVTLSCEQNLNHDAMYWYRQDPGQGLRLIYYSQIVNDFQKGDIAEGYSVSREKKESFPLTVTSAQKNPTAFYLCASSIRLASTDTQYFGPGTRLTVL.

The rearrangement uses TRBV6-5 and TRBJ2-5; 7 nucleotides match TRBD1. Germline lookup yields CDR1 MNHEY and CDR2 SVGAGI. With 4 bases clipped from V and 7 bases from J, the junction kept 15 bases outside the gene matches. This CDR3 is built from 16 residues. The DNA for the CDR3 is TGTGCCAGCAGTTTCTCGACCGGGACAGCCACGGTGACCCAGTACTTC. Its protein is CASSFSTGTATVTQYF.

This clonotype was picked up a small number of times. The V gene is TRBV5-1, the J gene TRBJ2-4; tentatively, D is TRBD2 (5 bases). Germline V gene sequence: CDR1 SGHRS, CDR2 YFSETQ. This CDR3 is built from 16 residues. The V end was cut by 7 bases, the J end by 3 bases, with 20 bases between. Here the CDR3 reads CASPLEAGGNKNIQYF. The CDR3 DNA is TGCGCCAGCCCCTTGGAGGCGGGTGGTAACAAAAACATTCAGTACTTC.